Sequencing of this TCR beta chain was carried out in a study of human T cells and chemical hapten exposure. On the study more broadly: TCR yields per sample varied mostly from small pooled library volume differences.

This clonotype was seen ten or more times. CDR3 length: 15 residues. V was pared by 2 bases and J by 12 bases, with 22 bases between. TCRdb re-analysed the RACE reads in MiXCR, keeping a single row per CDR3 protein. The sample carries hundreds of thousands of distinct CDR3 sequences, about 6.3% recorded once. Time point of the sample: patch test 2, 6 weeks after DPC sensitization. Treatment described: therapeutic diphenylcyclopropenone sensitization with weekly scalp DPC. Specimen: whole blood, collected in connection with sensitization to the hapten diphenylcyclopropenone (DPC). This sequence was found in a woman under 30 with alopecia areata. Some clones in this sample may be carry-over from other donors' samples. The chain combines TRBV12-3 or TRBV12-4 with TRBJ1-2, with a possible D match to TRBD1 (6 bases). The CDR3 sequence is CASSLSTRGRGENTF. CDR3 DNA: TGTGCCAGCAGTTTATCCACTCGGGGGCGGGGCGAGAACACCTTC.